This record looks at one T cell receptor beta chain sequence and its context. As originally analysed: Counts of nucleated cells, estimated from reference gene primer amplification, were obtained. TCRdb's table, derived via immunoSEQ multiplex PCR, lists solely in-frame clones and lacks some. The DNA was the basis for D and trimming; V, J and clone size are from that table. The data contain about 400,000 clones, more than 70% of them seen just once; the ten biggest clones take up approximately 1.2%. The data stem from a study of blood T cell repertoires in COVID-19. Study-level background: Whether acute or convalescent, the COVID-19 samples came from the United States, Italy and Spain. From T cells, B-cell-depleted T cells, or PBMCs came the material, which was cDNA or gDNA.

Sequenced material: peripheral blood. This receptor was taken from a man aged 35-49 years with acute or convalescent COVID-19.

CDR3 loop: CASSYGHFYEQYF. The DNA for the CDR3 is TGTGCCAGCAGTTACGGACACTTCTACGAGCAGTACTTC. This rearrangement joins TRBV6-2 or TRBV6-3 to TRBJ2-7; tentatively, D is TRBD1 (5 bases). Germline lookup yields CDR1 MNHEY and CDR2 SVGEGT. The CDR3 is 13 amino acids. The V gene lost 2 bases and the J gene lost 3 bases, with 8 bases spanning the gap.